These 5 T cell receptor beta chains were all obtained from the same sample, sequenced in a study of technical replicates of blood from a handful of donors. Profiling relied on immunoSEQ multiplex PCR, and the TCRdb table lists in-frame clones only, not all of them. Of more than 70,000 clones in the sample, 85% to 95% were seen once. Sequenced: T cells isolated from PBMCs. The receptor set was obtained from a human donor in good health.

For the CDR3, the DNA is TGTGCCAGCAGCCAAGAGGGGTCGGGACTAGCGGAAAGGCGAGAGACCCAGTACTTC. Translating gives CASSQEGSGLAERRETQYF. This sequence joins TRBV4-2 and TRBJ2-5, with TRBD2 identical over 11 bases. V was pared by 0 bases and J by 4 bases, with 13 bases of the junction left unmatched. Germline values: CDR1 LGHNA, CDR2 YNFKEQ. This CDR3 is built from 19 residues.

The gene calls are TRBV6-1 and TRBJ2-7; no clear D gene. The CDR3 totals 12 residues. Germline values: CDR1 MNHNS, CDR2 SASEGT. V was clipped by 5 bases and J by 2 bases, with 7 bases between them. The CDR3 is CASSNPAYEQYF. The CDR3 nucleotides are TGTGCCAGCAGTAACCCAGCCTACGAGCAGTACTTC.

The genes are TRBV5-5 and TRBJ2-3; 11 bases are a match to TRBD2. This CDR3 is 17 amino acids long. V shed 2 bases, J shed 6 bases, and the junction held 11 bases outside the gene matches. Germline lookup yields CDR1 SGHKS and CDR2 YYEKEE (reference sequence). The CDR3 sequence is CASSLGLAGSGSDTQYF. CDR3 coding DNA: TGTGCCAGCAGCTTAGGACTAGCGGGCTCGGGCTCGGATACGCAGTATTTT.

This clone was counted between two and nine times. This chain connects TRBV6-1 to TRBJ2-2; 9 bases line up with TRBD1. Germline V CDR1 and CDR2: MNHNS, SASEGT. Losses at the gene ends were 1 base for V and 7 bases for J; bases not matched to a gene: 13. The CDR3 loop spans 18 amino acids. The CDR3 bases are TGTGCCAGCAGTGAAGGCCCCGGGACAGGGAAAATAAACGGGGAGCTGTTTTTT. Translation: CASSEGPGTGKINGELFF.

This chain uses TRBV7-9 with TRBJ2-1, with 9 bases lining up with TRBD2. The CDR3 spans 14 residues. Germline loops: CDR1 SEHNR, CDR2 FQNEAQ (reference sequence). The V gene end was trimmed by 3 bases and the J gene end by 8 bases; junction bases not matched to a gene: 5. The CDR3, as DNA: TGTGCCAGCAGCTTGGGCGGGGGGGCATATGAGCAGTTCTTC. Its translation is CASSLGGGAYEQFF.